A selection of T cell receptor beta chains follows, all from one sample in a study of regulatory T cells in long-lasting Graves disease. TCRdb ran MiXCR on the multiplex PCR reads and lists one entry per CDR3 protein. The table records about 530,000 distinct CDR3 sequences, 15% to 20% of them present only once. The sample was also reused in another study, on T cells in Graves' hyperthyroidism and ophthalmopathy.

Sample: peripheral blood mononuclear cells (PBMCs), taken at new diagnosis, from a patient treated with antithyroid drugs. These TCRs come from a woman between 40 and 65 years old with Graves disease. Both conserved end residues are part of each CDR3. The order of the fields is CDR3 DNA, CDR3 protein, J gene, CDR3 length, clone size, V gene, D gene. The D gene is left open where the match is weak. Size is stated for part of the rows, as once, few or many counts, or as a class when the clone is expanded.

TGCAGTGCTAGTATCGGGGCCGGCGAGACCCAGTACTTC	CSASIGAGETQYF	TRBJ2-5	13	few	TRBV20-1	NA
TGTGCCAGCAGCTTGTATTCCTACGAGCAGTACTTC	CASSLYSYEQYF	TRBJ2-7	12	NA	TRBV5-6	NA
TGTGCCAGCTGGGATCGCAATCAGCCCCAGCATTTT	CASWDRNQPQHF	TRBJ1-5	12	many	TRBV6-1	NA
TGTGCCAGCAGTTTTGGGGTTTCGGGGGTCCAGCCCCAGCATTTT	CASSFGVSGVQPQHF	TRBJ1-5	15	many	TRBV12-3/TRBV12-4	NA
TGTGCCAGCAGCCAAACGTATAACACTGAAGCTTTCTTT	CASSQTYNTEAFF	TRBJ1-1	13	many	TRBV14	NA
TGTGCCAGCAGCCCAACTCCGGACGGTGAGCAGTTCTTC	CASSPTPDGEQFF	TRBJ2-1	13	NA	TRBV3-1	NA
TGTGCCAGCAGTCCACGACAGGGCCCTACGTCGGATACGCAGTATTTT	CASSPRQGPTSDTQYF	TRBJ2-3	16	many	TRBV28	TRBD1
TGTGCCATCAGTGAGCCCCTCGGGGGTGGAGGCAACTATGGCTACACCTTC	CAISEPLGGGGNYGYTF	TRBJ1-2	17	NA	TRBV10-3	NA
TGTGCCAGCAGCTGGACAGGGGAGCAGTTCTTC	CASSWTGEQFF	TRBJ2-1	11	many	TRBV6-1	TRBD1
TGTGCCAGCAGTTTAGGTGCACAGGGCTATGGCTACACCTTC	CASSLGAQGYGYTF	TRBJ1-2	14	many	TRBV12-3/TRBV12-4	NA
TGTGCCAGCAGCTCCGAGGGGGGATCAAGTGAAAAACTGTTTTTT	CASSSEGGSSEKLFF	TRBJ1-4	15	few	TRBV7-9	NA
TGTGCCAGCAGCCAAGATGGAGATCTGGTGGACACTGAAGCTTTCTTT	CASSQDGDLVDTEAFF	TRBJ1-1	16	many	TRBV3-1	NA
TGTGCCAGCAGTCCCGCGGGTGGAGGCAATCAGCCCCAGCATTTT	CASSPAGGGNQPQHF	TRBJ1-5	15	NA	TRBV5-6	NA
TGTGCCAGCAGCCATCGACAGGTATTGAGCTCCTATGGCTACACCTTC	CASSHRQVLSSYGYTF	TRBJ1-2	16	many	TRBV3-1	NA
TGTGCCAGCTCACCAGGGACAGGGAGCCGATCATACTACGAGCAGTACTTC	CASSPGTGSRSYYEQYF	TRBJ2-7	17	NA	TRBV3-1	TRBD1
TGTGCCAGTTCATCTAGCGGGGGGGCTTCAGAGACCCAGTACTTC	CASSSSGGASETQYF	TRBJ2-5	15	NA	TRBV19	TRBD2
TGTGCCACCAGCTTGGGCGGGGCTAGCGGGGGACTGTCCTACGAGCAGTACTTC	CATSLGGASGGLSYEQYF	TRBJ2-7	18	few	TRBV15	TRBD2
TGTGCTAGTGGTTTGCCTCGGTCTAGGACGGATCAGCCCCAGCATTTT	CASGLPRSRTDQPQHF	TRBJ1-5	16	many	TRBV12-5	NA
TGTGCCAGCAGCTTACTAGCTCCCCCAGATACGCAGTATTTT	CASSLLAPPDTQYF	TRBJ2-3	14	NA	TRBV7-3	NA
TGTGCCAGCAGCTCGGACAGGGACAATCAGCCCCAGCATTTT	CASSSDRDNQPQHF	TRBJ1-5	14	many	TRBV12-3/TRBV12-4	TRBD1
TGTGCCAGCAGCACCACTGGGGTGGCCCTTTCCGAGCAGTACTTC	CASSTTGVALSEQYF	TRBJ2-7	15	many	TRBV7-8	NA
TGTGCCAGCAGTTCGACAGGGGGGAACACTGAAGCTTTCTTT	CASSSTGGNTEAFF	TRBJ1-1	14	many	TRBV28	TRBD1
TGTGCCAGCATAGGGTCCACTCCACACACAGATACGCAGTATTTT	CASIGSTPHTDTQYF	TRBJ2-3	15	few	TRBV6-2/TRBV6-3	NA
TGTGCCAGCAGCAAGGGACAGGGGGAGCGTACTGAAGCTTTCTTT	CASSKGQGERTEAFF	TRBJ1-1	15	NA	TRBV7-6	TRBD1
TGCGCCGGTGGGACAGCTGGAAACACCATATATTTT	CAGGTAGNTIYF	TRBJ1-3	12	NA	TRBV10-2	TRBD1
TGTGCCAGCAGCTCAGGGTCTGGTGAAAAACTGTTTTTT	CASSSGSGEKLFF	TRBJ1-4	13	few	TRBV12-3/TRBV12-4	NA
TGCGCCAGCAGCCACTCCCCTAGGGCCCGGGGCTACACCTTC	CASSHSPRARGYTF	TRBJ1-2	14	NA	TRBV4-1	NA
TGCGCCAGCAGCTTTCGAGGGGCTGATTCACCCCTCCACTTT	CASSFRGADSPLHF	TRBJ1-6	14	NA	TRBV5-1	NA
TGTGCCAGCGATGGGACCGAAAAGGGGGGGGAGCTGTTTTTT	CASDGTEKGGELFF	TRBJ2-2	14	few	TRBV3-1	NA
TGCAGCGTTCACCCCACAGGGAAGGAGACCCAGTACTTC	CSVHPTGKETQYF	TRBJ2-5	13	NA	TRBV29-1	NA
TGCGCCAGCAGTGAGTCGGAAGGCGGGGGAAAATACAATGAGCAGTTCTTC	CASSESEGGGKYNEQFF	TRBJ2-1	17	many	TRBV10-1	TRBD2
TGTGCCAGCAGCCAAGTGGAGCGGGGGGGCACAGATACGCAGTATTTT	CASSQVERGGTDTQYF	TRBJ2-3	16	few	TRBV4-2	TRBD2
TGTGCCAGCAGCGTAGCTCTAGCGGACCAAGAGACCCAGTACTTC	CASSVALADQETQYF	TRBJ2-5	15	few	TRBV9	TRBD2
TGTGCCAGCAGCCCCCCCCCAGCGAACACCGGGGAGCTGTTTTTT	CASSPPPANTGELFF	TRBJ2-2	15	NA	TRBV12-3/TRBV12-4	NA
TGCAGTCCAACGCCCCACGCAGGCCAGAAGGAAGCTTTCTTT	CSPTPHAGQKEAFF	TRBJ1-1	14	many	TRBV20-1	NA
TGTGCCAGTAGTATAGATCGGGGGACAACTACCGGGGAGCTGTTTTTT	CASSIDRGTTTGELFF	TRBJ2-2	16	NA	TRBV19	NA
TGTGCCAGCAGCGTACAGGGGGCCGAAGAGACCCAGTACTTC	CASSVQGAEETQYF	TRBJ2-5	14	NA	TRBV9	TRBD1
TGTGCCAGCAGTGAAGGGATAGCGGGGGGCACAGATACGCAGTATTTT	CASSEGIAGGTDTQYF	TRBJ2-3	16	NA	TRBV2	TRBD2
TGTGCCAGCAGTTACTCGCGCGCCGGGAATAATGGCTACACCTTC	CASSYSRAGNNGYTF	TRBJ1-2	15	NA	TRBV6-6	NA
TGTGCCAGCATCACTAGCGGGGGCCGTCAAGAGCAGTTCTTC	CASITSGGRQEQFF	TRBJ2-1	14	many	TRBV5-5	TRBD2
TGTGCCAGCTCACCACCCCAGGGTCGGACCGGGGAGCTGTTTTTT	CASSPPQGRTGELFF	TRBJ2-2	15	many	TRBV18	NA
TGTGCTAGTGGTTTAGGCCAGACGAACACCGGGGAGCTGTTTTTT	CASGLGQTNTGELFF	TRBJ2-2	15	NA	TRBV12-5	NA
TGTGCCAGCAGCTCTTCAGACAGGGCGAACACCGGGGAGCTGTTTTTT	CASSSSDRANTGELFF	TRBJ2-2	16	NA	TRBV7-6	TRBD1
TGTGCCAGTAGTATAGGAGGGGAGCTGTTTTTT	CASSIGGELFF	TRBJ2-2	11	NA	TRBV19	NA
TGCGCCAGCAGCTTGGAGCCACAGACCTACGAGCAGTACTTC	CASSLEPQTYEQYF	TRBJ2-7	14	NA	TRBV5-1	NA
TGTGCCAGCAGCCAAGCCTATAAGGATTCGGGCTGGGGAAACACCATATATTTT	CASSQAYKDSGWGNTIYF	TRBJ1-3	18	NA	TRBV4-2	NA
TGTGCCAGCAGTGACTCAGGGTTACCCTACGAGCAGTACTTC	CASSDSGLPYEQYF	TRBJ2-7	14	NA	TRBV6-2/TRBV6-3	NA
TGTGCCAGCAGCCCCACTTTAGCCAAAAACATTCAGTACTTC	CASSPTLAKNIQYF	TRBJ2-4	14	many	TRBV12-3/TRBV12-4	NA
TGTGCCAGCAGCTTGGTAGACAGGGGAAGGTCACCCCTCCACTTT	CASSLVDRGRSPLHF	TRBJ1-6	15	few	TRBV7-8	TRBD1
TGTGCCAGCAGTGGGGGGTACTCTGGGGCCAACGTCCTGACTTTC	CASSGGYSGANVLTF	TRBJ2-6	15	NA	TRBV2	NA
TGTGCCAGCAGTGATTTGGGCTATGGCTACACCTTC	CASSDLGYGYTF	TRBJ1-2	12	many	TRBV2	NA
TGTGCCAGCAGCGCAGGGCAGCCCCAGCATTTT	CASSAGQPQHF	TRBJ1-5	11	many	TRBV6-2/TRBV6-3	NA
TGTGCCAGCAGTTTAAGGCAGGGTAATGAAAAACTGTTTTTT	CASSLRQGNEKLFF	TRBJ1-4	14	many	TRBV12-3/TRBV12-4	NA
TGCAGTGCTAGAGATGCGGCTAACTATGGCTACACCTTC	CSARDAANYGYTF	TRBJ1-2	13	many	TRBV20-1	NA
TGTGCCTGGAGTCCAGGGACAGGCGTCTATGGCTACACCTTC	CAWSPGTGVYGYTF	TRBJ1-2	14	many	TRBV30	TRBD1